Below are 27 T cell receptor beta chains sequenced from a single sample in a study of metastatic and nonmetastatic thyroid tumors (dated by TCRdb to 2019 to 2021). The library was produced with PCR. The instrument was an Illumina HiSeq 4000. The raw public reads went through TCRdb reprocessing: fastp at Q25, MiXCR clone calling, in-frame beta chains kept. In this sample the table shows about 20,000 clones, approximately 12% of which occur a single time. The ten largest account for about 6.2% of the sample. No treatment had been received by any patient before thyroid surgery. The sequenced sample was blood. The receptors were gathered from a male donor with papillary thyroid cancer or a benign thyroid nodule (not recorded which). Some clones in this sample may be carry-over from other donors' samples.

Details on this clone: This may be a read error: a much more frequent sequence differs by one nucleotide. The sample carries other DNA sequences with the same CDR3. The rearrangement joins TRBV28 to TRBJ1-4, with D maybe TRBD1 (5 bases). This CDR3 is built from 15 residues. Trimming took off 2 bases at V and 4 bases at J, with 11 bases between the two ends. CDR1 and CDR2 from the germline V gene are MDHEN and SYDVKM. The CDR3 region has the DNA TGTGCCAGCAGTTTAGGGGGAACCCTTAATGAAAAACTGTTTTTT. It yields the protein CASSLGGTLNEKLFF. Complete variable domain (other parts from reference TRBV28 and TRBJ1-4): DVKVTQSSRYLVKRTGEKVFLECVQDMDHENMFWYRQDPGLGLRLIYFSYDVKMKEKGDIPEGYSVSREKKERFSLILESASTNQTSMYLCASSLGGTLNEKLFFGSGTQLSVL.

The CDR3 sequence is CAWSVSTSGRYEQYF. CDR3 sequence (DNA): TGTGCCTGGAGTGTATCCACTAGCGGGCGGTACGAGCAGTACTTC. This rearrangement joins TRBV30 to TRBJ2-7, with 9 bases that match TRBD2. Germline CDR1 is GTSNPN and CDR2 is SVGIG (reference sequence). The J segment lost 4 bases and the V segment lost 0 bases, leaving 7 bases of the junction unmatched. The CDR3 contains 15 residues.

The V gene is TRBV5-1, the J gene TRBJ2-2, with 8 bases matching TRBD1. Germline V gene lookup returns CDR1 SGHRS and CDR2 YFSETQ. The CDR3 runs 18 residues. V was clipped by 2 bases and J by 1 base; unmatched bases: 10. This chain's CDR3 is CASSLGAWTGMNTGELFF. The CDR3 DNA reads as TGCGCCAGCAGCTTAGGGGCTTGGACAGGGATGAACACCGGGGAGCTGTTTTTT. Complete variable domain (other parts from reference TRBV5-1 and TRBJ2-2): KAGVTQTPRYLIKTRGQQVTLSCSPISGHRSVSWYQQTPGQGLQFLFEYFSETQRNKGNFPGRFSGRQFSNSRSEMNVSTLELGDSALYLCASSLGAWTGMNTGELFFGEGSRLTVL.

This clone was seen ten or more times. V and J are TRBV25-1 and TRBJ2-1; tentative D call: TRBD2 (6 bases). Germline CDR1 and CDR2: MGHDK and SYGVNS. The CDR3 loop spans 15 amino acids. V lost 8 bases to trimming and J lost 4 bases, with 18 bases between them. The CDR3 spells CASYGRGSLYNEQFF. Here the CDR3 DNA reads TGTGCCAGCTACGGGCGGGGCAGTCTTTACAATGAGCAGTTCTTC.

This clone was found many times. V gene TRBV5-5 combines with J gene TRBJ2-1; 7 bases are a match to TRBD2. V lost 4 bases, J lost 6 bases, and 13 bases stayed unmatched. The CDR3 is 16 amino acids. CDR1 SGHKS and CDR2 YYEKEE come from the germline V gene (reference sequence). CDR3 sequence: CASSLFLSGDGNEQFF. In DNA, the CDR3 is TGTGCCAGCAGCCTATTTTTAAGCGGGGACGGCAATGAGCAGTTCTTC.

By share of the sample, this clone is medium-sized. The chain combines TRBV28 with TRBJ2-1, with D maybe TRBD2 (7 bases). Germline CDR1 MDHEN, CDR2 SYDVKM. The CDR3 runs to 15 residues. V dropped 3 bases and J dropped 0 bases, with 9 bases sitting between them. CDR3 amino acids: CASSFGGPSYNEQFF. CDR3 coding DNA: TGTGCCAGCAGTTTCGGGGGGCCCTCCTACAATGAGCAGTTCTTC.

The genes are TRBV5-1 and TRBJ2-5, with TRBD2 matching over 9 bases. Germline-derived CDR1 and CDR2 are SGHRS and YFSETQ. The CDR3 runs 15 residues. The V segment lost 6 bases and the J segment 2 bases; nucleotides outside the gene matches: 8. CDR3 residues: CASTWTSAGQETQYF. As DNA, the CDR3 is TGCGCCAGCACTTGGACTAGCGCAGGTCAAGAGACCCAGTACTTC.

The DNA for the CDR3 is TGTGCCAGCAGCCCGGGACAGGACCACACCGGGGAGCTGTTTTTT. Translated, it gives CASSPGQDHTGELFF. This chain uses TRBV11-3 with TRBJ2-2, with 8 bases lining up with TRBD1. This CDR3 comprises 15 residues. After removal of 5 bases from V and 3 bases from J, the junction contained 5 bases not matched to a gene. The germline V gene has CDR1 SGHNT and CDR2 YENEEA. Variable domain in full (rest from reference TRBV11-3 and TRBJ2-2): EAGVVQSPRYKIIEKKQPVAFWCNPISGHNTLYWYLQNLGQGPELLIRYENEEAVDDSQLPKDRFSAERLKGVDSTLKIQPAELGDSAVYLCASSPGQDHTGELFFGEGSRLTVL.

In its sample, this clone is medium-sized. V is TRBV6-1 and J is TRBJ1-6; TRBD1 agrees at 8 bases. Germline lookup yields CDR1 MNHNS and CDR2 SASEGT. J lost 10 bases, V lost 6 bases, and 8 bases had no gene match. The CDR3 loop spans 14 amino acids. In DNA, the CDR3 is TGTGCCAGCAGCGGTCGACAGGGGACCTCACCCCTCCACTTT. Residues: CASSGRQGTSPLHF.

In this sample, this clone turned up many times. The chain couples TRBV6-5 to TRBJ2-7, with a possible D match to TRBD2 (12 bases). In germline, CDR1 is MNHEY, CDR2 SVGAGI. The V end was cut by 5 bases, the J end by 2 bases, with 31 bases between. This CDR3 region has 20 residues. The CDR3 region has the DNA TGTGCCAGCAGTCAGGACAGGGGGCTGACTAGCGGGAGTTTCACCTACGAGCAGTACTTC. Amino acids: CASSQDRGLTSGSFTYEQYF.

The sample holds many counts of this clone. This CDR3 is CASSIADTQYF. CDR3 bases: TGTGCCAGTAGTATAGCAGATACGCAGTATTTT. This chain links TRBV19 with TRBJ2-3; D unresolved. The CDR3 spans 11 residues. Germline V gene lookup returns CDR1 LNHDA and CDR2 SQIVND (reference sequence). V shed 1 base and J shed 4 bases, with 0 bases lying between them.

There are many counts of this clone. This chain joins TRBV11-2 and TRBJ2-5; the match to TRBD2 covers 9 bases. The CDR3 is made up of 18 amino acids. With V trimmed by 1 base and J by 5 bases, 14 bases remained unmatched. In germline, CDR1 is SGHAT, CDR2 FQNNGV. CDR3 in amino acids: CASSLGRWTSEDLETQYF. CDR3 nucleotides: TGTGCCAGCAGCTTAGGACGGTGGACTAGCGAGGATCTGGAGACCCAGTACTTC.

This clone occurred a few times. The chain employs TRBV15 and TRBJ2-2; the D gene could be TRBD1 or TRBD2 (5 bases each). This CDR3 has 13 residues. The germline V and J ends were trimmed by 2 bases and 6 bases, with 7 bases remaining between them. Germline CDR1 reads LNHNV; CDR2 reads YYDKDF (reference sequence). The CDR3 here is CATSRRGAGELFF. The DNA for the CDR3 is TGTGCCACCAGCAGACGAGGGGCCGGGGAGCTGTTTTTT.

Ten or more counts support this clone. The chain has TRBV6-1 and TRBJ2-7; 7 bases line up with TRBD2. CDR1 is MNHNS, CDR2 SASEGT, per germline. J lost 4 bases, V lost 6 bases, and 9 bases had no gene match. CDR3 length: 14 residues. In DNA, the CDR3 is TGTGCCAGCAGCCCGGGGAGGGATGAATACGAGCAGTACTTC. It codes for CASSPGRDEYEQYF.

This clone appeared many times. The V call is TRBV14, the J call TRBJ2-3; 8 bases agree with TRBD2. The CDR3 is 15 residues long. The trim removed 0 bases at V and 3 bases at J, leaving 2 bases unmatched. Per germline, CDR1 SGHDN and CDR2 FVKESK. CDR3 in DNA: TGTGCCAGCAGCCAAGAATTAGCGGGAACAGATACGCAGTATTTT. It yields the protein CASSQELAGTDTQYF.

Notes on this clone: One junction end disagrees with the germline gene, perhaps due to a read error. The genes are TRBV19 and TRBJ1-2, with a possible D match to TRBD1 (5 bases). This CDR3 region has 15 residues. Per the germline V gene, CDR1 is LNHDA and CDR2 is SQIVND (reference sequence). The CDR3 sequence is CASSSLGAGVYVYTF. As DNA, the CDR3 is TGTGCCAGTAGTTCCCTCGGGGCCGGAGTCTATGTCTACACCTTC.

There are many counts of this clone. The DNA of the CDR3 is TGCAGTGCTAAACCGTGGGGGACTGGGAACACTGAAGCTTTCTTT. Encoded protein: CSAKPWGTGNTEAFF. V and J are TRBV20-1 and TRBJ1-1, with D possibly TRBD1 on 5 matching bases. The CDR3 consists of 15 residues. Trimming took 4 bases from V and 1 from J, leaving 16 bases between them. The germline CDR1 and CDR2 sequences are DFQATT and SNEGSKA (reference sequence).

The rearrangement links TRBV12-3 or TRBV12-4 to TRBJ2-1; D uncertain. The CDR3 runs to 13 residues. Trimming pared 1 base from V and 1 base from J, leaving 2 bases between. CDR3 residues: CASSLGSYNEQFF. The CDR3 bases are TGTGCCAGCAGTTTAGGTTCCTACAATGAGCAGTTCTTC.

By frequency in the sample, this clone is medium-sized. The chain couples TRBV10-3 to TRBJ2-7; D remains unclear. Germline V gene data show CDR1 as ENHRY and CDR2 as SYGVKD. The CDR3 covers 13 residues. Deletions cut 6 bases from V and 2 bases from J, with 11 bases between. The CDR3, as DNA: TGTGCCATCAGGGAAGCCGACCCCTACGAGCAGTACTTC. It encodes CAIREADPYEQYF.

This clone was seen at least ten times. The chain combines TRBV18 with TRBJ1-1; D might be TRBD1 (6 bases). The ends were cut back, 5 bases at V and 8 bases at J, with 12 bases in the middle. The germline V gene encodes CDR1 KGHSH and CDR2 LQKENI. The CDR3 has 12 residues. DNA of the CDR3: TGTGCCAGCTCAGGAGAACAGGGAGAAGCTTTCTTT. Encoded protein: CASSGEQGEAFF.

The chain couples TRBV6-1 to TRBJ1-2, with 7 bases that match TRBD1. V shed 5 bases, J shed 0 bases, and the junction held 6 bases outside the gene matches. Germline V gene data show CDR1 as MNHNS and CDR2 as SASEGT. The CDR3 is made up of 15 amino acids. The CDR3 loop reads CASSSTGSTNYGYTF. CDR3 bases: TGTGCCAGCAGTTCGACAGGGAGTACTAACTATGGCTACACCTTC.

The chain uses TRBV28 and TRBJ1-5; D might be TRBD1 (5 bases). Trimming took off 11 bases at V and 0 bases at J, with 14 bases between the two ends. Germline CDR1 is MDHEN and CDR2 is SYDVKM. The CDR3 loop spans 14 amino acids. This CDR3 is CAGSQGGSNQPQHF. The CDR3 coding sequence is TGTGCCGGGAGCCAGGGAGGTAGCAATCAGCCCCAGCATTTT.

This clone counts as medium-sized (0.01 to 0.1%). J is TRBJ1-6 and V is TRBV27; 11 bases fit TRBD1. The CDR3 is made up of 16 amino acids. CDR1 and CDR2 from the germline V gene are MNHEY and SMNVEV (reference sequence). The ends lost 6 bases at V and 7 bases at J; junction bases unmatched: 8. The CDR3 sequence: CASRGGQGEGNSPLHF. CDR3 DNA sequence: TGTGCCAGCAGGGGGGGACAGGGGGAAGGAAATTCACCCCTCCACTTT.

The CDR3 sequence is CSARGEGTGKETQYF. The CDR3 DNA follows: TGCAGTGCTAGGGGGGAGGGTACAGGGAAAGAGACCCAGTACTTC. The genes are TRBV20-1 and TRBJ2-5, with D maybe TRBD2 (7 bases). Trimming shortened V by 3 bases and J by 3 bases, and 17 bases separated the two germline ends. Germline CDR1 is DFQATT and CDR2 is SNEGSKA (reference sequence). The CDR3 extends over 15 amino acids.

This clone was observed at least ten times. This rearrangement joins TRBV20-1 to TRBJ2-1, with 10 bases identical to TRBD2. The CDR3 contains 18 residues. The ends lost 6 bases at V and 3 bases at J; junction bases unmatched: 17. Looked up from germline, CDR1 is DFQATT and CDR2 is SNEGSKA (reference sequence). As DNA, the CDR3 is TGCAGTGCCGTTTACGAAAATAGCGGGAGGACTATCTACAATGAGCAGTTCTTC. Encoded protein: CSAVYENSGRTIYNEQFF.

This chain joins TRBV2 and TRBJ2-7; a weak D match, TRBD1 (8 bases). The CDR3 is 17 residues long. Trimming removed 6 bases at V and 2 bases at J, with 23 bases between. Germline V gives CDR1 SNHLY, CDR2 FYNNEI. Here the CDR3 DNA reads TGTGCCAGCAGAACAGGGGGGGGCCCAACGAATACCTACGAGCAGTACTTC. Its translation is CASRTGGGPTNTYEQYF.

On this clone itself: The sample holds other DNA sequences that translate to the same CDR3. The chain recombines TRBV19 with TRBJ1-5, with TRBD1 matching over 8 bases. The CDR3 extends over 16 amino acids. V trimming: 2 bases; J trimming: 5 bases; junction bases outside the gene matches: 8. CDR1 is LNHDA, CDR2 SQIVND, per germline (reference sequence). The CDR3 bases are TGTGCCAGTAGTATACAGGGGGCAGGGGTGGATCAGCCCCAGCATTTT. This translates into CASSIQGAGVDQPQHF.